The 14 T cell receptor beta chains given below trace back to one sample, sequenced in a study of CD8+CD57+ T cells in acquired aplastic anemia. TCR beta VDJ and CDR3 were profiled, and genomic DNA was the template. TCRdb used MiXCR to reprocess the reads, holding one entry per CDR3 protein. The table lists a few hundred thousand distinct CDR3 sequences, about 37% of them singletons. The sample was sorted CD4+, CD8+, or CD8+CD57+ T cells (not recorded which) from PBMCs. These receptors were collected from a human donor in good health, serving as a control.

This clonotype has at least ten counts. The CDR3: CSARAGQNTEAFF. DNA of the CDR3: TGCAGTGCTAGAGCAGGGCAGAACACTGAAGCTTTCTTT. The rearrangement uses TRBV20-1 and TRBJ1-1; weak D call: TRBD1 (5 bases). The germline V and J ends were trimmed by 1 base and 1 base, with 7 bases remaining between them. Germline V lookup: CDR1 DFQATT, CDR2 SNEGSKA (reference sequence). The CDR3 covers 13 residues.

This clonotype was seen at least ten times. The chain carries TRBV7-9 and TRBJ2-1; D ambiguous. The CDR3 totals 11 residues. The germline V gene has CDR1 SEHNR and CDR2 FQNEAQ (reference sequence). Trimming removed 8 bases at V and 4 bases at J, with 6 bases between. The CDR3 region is CASQTYNEQFF. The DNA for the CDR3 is TGTGCCAGCCAGACTTACAATGAGCAGTTCTTC.

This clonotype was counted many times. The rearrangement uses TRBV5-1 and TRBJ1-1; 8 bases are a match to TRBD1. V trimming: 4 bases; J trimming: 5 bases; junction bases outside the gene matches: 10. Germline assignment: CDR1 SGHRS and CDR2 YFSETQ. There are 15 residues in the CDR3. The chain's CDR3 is CASSPDGQGQTEAFF. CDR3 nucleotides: TGCGCCAGCAGCCCAGACGGACAGGGCCAAACTGAAGCTTTCTTT.

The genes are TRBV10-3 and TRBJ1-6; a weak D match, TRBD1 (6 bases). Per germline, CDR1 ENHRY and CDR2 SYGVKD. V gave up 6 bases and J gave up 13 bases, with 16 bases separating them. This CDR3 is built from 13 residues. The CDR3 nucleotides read TGTGCCATCAGGGACAGTGACAATCAGCCCCTCCACTTT. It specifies CAIRDSDNQPLHF.

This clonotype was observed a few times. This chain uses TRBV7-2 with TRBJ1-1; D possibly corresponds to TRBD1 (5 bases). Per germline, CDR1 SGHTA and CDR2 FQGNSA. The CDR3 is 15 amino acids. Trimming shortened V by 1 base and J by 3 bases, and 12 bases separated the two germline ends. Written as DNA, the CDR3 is TGTGCCAGCAGCTTAGTACGGGGGGGGGACACTGAAGCTTTCTTT. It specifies CASSLVRGGDTEAFF.

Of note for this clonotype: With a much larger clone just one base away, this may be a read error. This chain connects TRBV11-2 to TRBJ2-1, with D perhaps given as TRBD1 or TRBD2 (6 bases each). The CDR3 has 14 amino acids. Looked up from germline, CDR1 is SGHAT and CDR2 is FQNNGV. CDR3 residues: CATRTSGANNERFF. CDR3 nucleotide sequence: TGTGCCACGCGTACTTCGGGGGCTAACAATGAGCGGTTCTTC.

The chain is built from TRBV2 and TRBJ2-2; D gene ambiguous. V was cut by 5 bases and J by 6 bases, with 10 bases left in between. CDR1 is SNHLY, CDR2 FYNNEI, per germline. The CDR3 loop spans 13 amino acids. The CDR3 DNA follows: TGTGCCAGCAGTTTTGGGATCTCCGGGGAGCTGTTTTTT. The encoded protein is CASSFGISGELFF.

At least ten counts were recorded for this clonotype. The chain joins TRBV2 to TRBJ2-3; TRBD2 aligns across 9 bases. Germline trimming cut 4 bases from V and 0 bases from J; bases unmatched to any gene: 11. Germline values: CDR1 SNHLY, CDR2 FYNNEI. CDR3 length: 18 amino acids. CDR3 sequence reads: CASSAPPKTSGSTDTQYF. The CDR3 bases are TGTGCCAGCAGTGCTCCCCCAAAGACTAGCGGCAGCACAGATACGCAGTATTTT.

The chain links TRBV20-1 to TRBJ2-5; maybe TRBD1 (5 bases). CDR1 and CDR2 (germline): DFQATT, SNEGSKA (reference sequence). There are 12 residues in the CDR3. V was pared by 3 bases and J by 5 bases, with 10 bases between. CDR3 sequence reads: CSARMAGETQYF. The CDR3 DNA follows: TGCAGTGCTAGGATGGCAGGGGAGACCCAGTACTTC.

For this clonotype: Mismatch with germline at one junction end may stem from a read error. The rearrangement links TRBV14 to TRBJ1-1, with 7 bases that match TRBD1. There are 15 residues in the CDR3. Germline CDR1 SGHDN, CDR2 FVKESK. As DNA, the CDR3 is TGTGCCAGCAGCCAACCTCACGACAGGGACACTGAAGCTCTCTTT. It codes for CASSQPHDRDTEALF.

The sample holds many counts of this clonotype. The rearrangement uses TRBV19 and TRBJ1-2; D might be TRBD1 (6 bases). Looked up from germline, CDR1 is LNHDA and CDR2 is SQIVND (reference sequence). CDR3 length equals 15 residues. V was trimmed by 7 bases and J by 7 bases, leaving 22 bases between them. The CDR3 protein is CASMTSGRGFGGYTF. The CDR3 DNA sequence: TGTGCCAGTATGACCTCGGGCAGGGGATTCGGTGGCTACACCTTC.

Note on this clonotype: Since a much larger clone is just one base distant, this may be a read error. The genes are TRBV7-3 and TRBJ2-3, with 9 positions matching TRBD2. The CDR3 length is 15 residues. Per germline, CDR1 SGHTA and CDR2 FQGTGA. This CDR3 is CACSLAGGSTDTQYF. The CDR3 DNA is TGTGCCTGCAGCTTGGCGGGGGGGAGCACAGATACGCAGTATTTT.

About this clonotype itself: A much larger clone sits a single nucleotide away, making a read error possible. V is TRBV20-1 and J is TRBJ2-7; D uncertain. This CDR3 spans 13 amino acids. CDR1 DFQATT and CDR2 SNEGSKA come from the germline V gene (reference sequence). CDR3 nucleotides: TGCAGTGCGAAGAACAGCAGAACCTACGGGCAGTACTTC. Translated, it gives CSAKNSRTYGQYF.

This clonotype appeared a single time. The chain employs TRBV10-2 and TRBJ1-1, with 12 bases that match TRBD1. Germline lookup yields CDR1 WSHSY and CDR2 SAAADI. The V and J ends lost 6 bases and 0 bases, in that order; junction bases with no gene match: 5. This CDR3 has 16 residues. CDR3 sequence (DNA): TGCGCCAGCAGGATGGGGACAGGGGGCTTGAACACTGAAGCTTTCTTT. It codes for CASRMGTGGLNTEAFF.